This T cell receptor beta chain was identified in a study of cytomegalovirus exposure and HLA in healthy donors. The CDR3 runs 14 residues. V was clipped by 4 bases and J by 5 bases, with 14 bases between them. The V gene's germline CDR1 is SNHLY and CDR2 FYNNEI. Remarks on this clone: The antigen is undetermined.

Study-level findings and limits: As was reported, the classifier diagnosed cytomegalovirus status with high specificity and sensitivity. The study labeled 150 to 200 TCR beta chains cytomegalovirus-associated.

Both 60 Vbeta primers and 13 Jbeta primers went into the PCR. Profiled with immunoSEQ multiplex PCR; TCRdb holds only in-frame clones, not every one. The sample carries approximately 150,000 clones, less than 90% recorded once. V usage is TRBV2 and J usage is TRBJ1-2; D gene unclear. This sequence was found in a man in his fifties or sixties in good health and CMV-seropositive. Sequencing was done on a sample of PBMCs. The CDR3 coding sequence is TGTGCCAGCAGTGGCGACCCCGGGATTTATGGCTACACCTTC. Amino acid sequence: CASSGDPGIYGYTF. Using reference TRBV2 and TRBJ1-2 for the parts outside the CDR3, the full variable domain is EPEVTQTPSHQVTQMGQEVILRCVPISNHLYFYWYRQILGQKVEFLVSFYNNEISEKSEIFDDQFSVERPDGSNFTLKIRSTKLEDSAMYFCASSGDPGIYGYTFGSGTRLTVV.